Detailed here is one T cell receptor (beta chain). Its antigen is unidentified. The CDR3 covers 14 residues. Between the trimmed V and J ends, which lost 3 bases and 7 bases, there was a span of 13 bases. CDR1 SNHLY and CDR2 FYNNEI come from the germline V gene. This sample stems from a study of shared clonotypes between healthy human individuals. Turning to the study itself: A few men and two women, aged 18 to 49, were donors. A donor's plate count was three for CD4 naive and three for CD4 memory; CD8 naive had two and CD8 memory one.

Findings and limits, study-wide: Naive subsets, compared against memory subsets, generally had larger estimated richness values. Naive CD4 clonotype sharing across several donors was about 5%.

Sequencing used immunoSEQ multiplex PCR; TCRdb keeps in-frame clones, though not all of them. Here the sample spans over a million clones, roughly 98.5% being singletons. The TCR was taken from a man aged 30 to 39 in good health. The chain links TRBV2 to TRBJ1-5; TRBD1 might be the D (5 bases). Material: naive CD4+ T cells sorted from blood. Noted subset: CD45RA+ positively selected. The CDR3 DNA follows: TGTGCCAGCAGTGACCGGGGGTGGGACCAGCCCCAGCATTTT. Translation: CASSDRGWDQPQHF.